These T cell receptor beta chains were read from a single sample in a study of regulatory T cells in long-lasting Graves disease. TCRdb called the multiplex PCR reads again in MiXCR, with one record for every CDR3 protein. Of 360,000 or so distinct CDR3 sequences in the sample, approximately 16% were seen once. The data were also submitted as part of a second study, on T cells in Graves' hyperthyroidism and ophthalmopathy.

The sample in question was peripheral blood mononuclear cells (PBMCs), obtained at new diagnosis, from a patient treated with antithyroid drugs. The receptors derive from a man aged 40-55 years with Graves disease. The CDR3 runs from the conserved cysteine through the conserved F or W. The D gene is left open where the match is weak. Clone size is shown for a subset of rows, as once, few, many or a class of expanded clone.

v_call: TRBV18
clone_size: many
j_call: TRBJ1-5
d_call: NA
cdr3_aa: CASSPTDGQWQPQHF
cdr3_nt: TGTGCCAGCTCACCAACCGATGGACAGTGGCAGCCCCAGCATTTT

v_call: TRBV7-2
clone_size: NA
j_call: TRBJ2-7
d_call: NA
cdr3_aa: CASNLDPGAAYEQYF
cdr3_nt: TGTGCCAGCAACCTAGACCCGGGGGCCGCCTACGAGCAGTACTTC

v_call: TRBV29-1
clone_size: NA
j_call: TRBJ2-1
d_call: NA
cdr3_aa: CSVVTDSYEQFF
cdr3_nt: TGCAGCGTTGTGACAGACTCCTACGAGCAGTTCTTC

v_call: TRBV30
clone_size: many
j_call: TRBJ1-1
d_call: NA
cdr3_aa: CAWSVRLGVGTEAFF
cdr3_nt: TGTGCCTGGAGTGTACGCCTGGGGGTAGGAACTGAAGCTTTCTTT

v_call: TRBV2
clone_size: NA
j_call: TRBJ2-7
d_call: TRBD1
cdr3_aa: CASRLTGNSYEQYF
cdr3_nt: TGTGCCAGCAGGCTGACAGGGAACTCCTACGAGCAGTACTTC

v_call: TRBV6-5
clone_size: few
j_call: TRBJ2-5
d_call: NA
cdr3_aa: CASSYNLQETQYF
cdr3_nt: TGTGCCAGCAGTTATAACCTCCAAGAGACCCAGTACTTC

v_call: TRBV4-3
clone_size: few
j_call: TRBJ1-4
d_call: TRBD1
cdr3_aa: CASSQGRGQGAEKLFF
cdr3_nt: TGCGCCAGCAGCCAAGGGAGGGGGCAGGGAGCGGAAAAACTGTTTTTT

v_call: TRBV12-3/TRBV12-4
clone_size: many
j_call: TRBJ1-2
d_call: TRBD1
cdr3_aa: CASSLRAGQGTYGYTF
cdr3_nt: TGTGCCAGCAGTTTACGAGCGGGACAGGGGACCTATGGCTACACCTTC

v_call: TRBV18
clone_size: many
j_call: TRBJ1-1
d_call: NA
cdr3_aa: CASSPALASQEAFF
cdr3_nt: TGTGCCAGCTCACCGGCTCTTGCGAGTCAGGAAGCTTTCTTT

v_call: TRBV7-2
clone_size: many
j_call: TRBJ2-7
d_call: NA
cdr3_aa: CASSVDRFTYEQYF
cdr3_nt: TGTGCCAGCAGCGTTGACAGGTTTACCTACGAGCAGTACTTC

v_call: TRBV3-1
clone_size: NA
j_call: TRBJ1-1
d_call: NA
cdr3_aa: CASSGWGGPYTEAFF
cdr3_nt: TGTGCCAGCAGCGGCTGGGGGGGCCCGTACACTGAAGCTTTCTTT

v_call: TRBV7-9
clone_size: few
j_call: TRBJ2-5
d_call: TRBD2
cdr3_aa: CASSSSGGSSTQYF
cdr3_nt: TGTGCCAGCAGCTCTAGCGGGGGATCGAGTACCCAGTACTTC

v_call: TRBV3-2
clone_size: NA
j_call: TRBJ2-4
d_call: NA
cdr3_aa: CASSHLSSGSGGKNIQYF
cdr3_nt: TGTGCCAGCAGCCATCTTAGTTCGGGGTCGGGGGGCAAAAACATTCAGTACTTC

v_call: TRBV7-2
clone_size: many
j_call: TRBJ1-6
d_call: NA
cdr3_aa: CASSLFLALREPLHF
cdr3_nt: TGTGCCAGCAGCTTATTTCTGGCTCTACGAGAACCCCTCCACTTT

v_call: TRBV24-1
clone_size: many
j_call: TRBJ2-7
d_call: NA
cdr3_aa: CATSDFYEQYF
cdr3_nt: TGTGCCACCAGTGATTTTTACGAGCAGTACTTC

v_call: TRBV28
clone_size: few
j_call: TRBJ2-2
d_call: TRBD1
cdr3_aa: CASRQDRVGTGELFF
cdr3_nt: TGTGCCAGCAGACAAGACAGGGTCGGGACCGGGGAGCTGTTTTTT

v_call: TRBV7-9
clone_size: NA
j_call: TRBJ2-1
d_call: NA
cdr3_aa: CASSPRGGNEQFF
cdr3_nt: TGTGCCAGCAGCCCCCGGGGAGGCAATGAGCAGTTCTTC

v_call: TRBV4-2
clone_size: many
j_call: TRBJ2-3
d_call: TRBD2
cdr3_aa: CASSRSSGGYTDTQYF
cdr3_nt: TGTGCCAGCAGCCGATCTAGCGGGGGGTACACAGATACGCAGTATTTT

v_call: TRBV4-1
clone_size: NA
j_call: TRBJ2-5
d_call: TRBD2
cdr3_aa: CASSPRPHSGGTSETQYF
cdr3_nt: TGCGCCAGCAGCCCGCGCCCCCACAGCGGGGGCACGTCAGAGACCCAGTACTTC

v_call: TRBV28
clone_size: many
j_call: TRBJ2-3
d_call: TRBD2
cdr3_aa: CASSLAGGALNTQYF
cdr3_nt: TGTGCCAGCAGTCTAGCGGGGGGGGCCCTGAATACGCAGTATTTT

v_call: TRBV20-1
clone_size: few
j_call: TRBJ1-6
d_call: NA
cdr3_aa: CSAGRPYNSPLHF
cdr3_nt: TGCAGTGCCGGCAGACCGTATAATTCACCCCTCCACTTT

v_call: TRBV5-6
clone_size: few
j_call: TRBJ1-1
d_call: TRBD1
cdr3_aa: CASTNPGQGGEAFF
cdr3_nt: TGTGCCAGCACCAACCCGGGACAGGGGGGTGAAGCTTTCTTT

v_call: TRBV20-1
clone_size: many
j_call: TRBJ2-1
d_call: TRBD1
cdr3_aa: CSANPGTAYNEQFF
cdr3_nt: TGCAGTGCTAATCCCGGGACAGCCTACAATGAGCAGTTCTTC

v_call: TRBV20-1
clone_size: few
j_call: TRBJ2-2
d_call: TRBD2
cdr3_aa: CSARDRGSGDRTGELFF
cdr3_nt: TGCAGTGCTAGAGATCGCGGTAGCGGGGATCGGACCGGGGAGCTGTTTTTT

v_call: TRBV10-3
clone_size: few
j_call: TRBJ2-2
d_call: NA
cdr3_aa: CAISGTGRTGELFF
cdr3_nt: TGTGCCATCAGTGGAACAGGACGCACCGGGGAGCTGTTTTTT

v_call: TRBV5-1
clone_size: few
j_call: TRBJ2-5
d_call: NA
cdr3_aa: CASSSYRGEETQYF
cdr3_nt: TGCGCCAGCAGCTCTTATAGGGGGGAAGAGACCCAGTACTTC

v_call: TRBV29-1
clone_size: NA
j_call: TRBJ2-6
d_call: NA
cdr3_aa: CSVEERQVSGANVLTF
cdr3_nt: TGCAGCGTTGAAGAACGGCAGGTCTCTGGGGCCAACGTCCTGACTTTC

v_call: TRBV18
clone_size: many
j_call: TRBJ2-7
d_call: NA
cdr3_aa: CASSPAEGRHEQYF
cdr3_nt: TGTGCCAGCTCACCCGCGGAGGGGCGACACGAGCAGTACTTC

v_call: TRBV7-2
clone_size: many
j_call: TRBJ2-3
d_call: NA
cdr3_aa: CASSPLASTDTQYF
cdr3_nt: TGTGCCAGCAGCCCCCTCGCTAGCACAGATACGCAGTATTTT

v_call: TRBV6-2/TRBV6-3
clone_size: many
j_call: TRBJ1-5
d_call: NA
cdr3_aa: CASSYSGSWGYNQPQHF
cdr3_nt: TGTGCCAGCAGTTACTCGGGGAGCTGGGGGTACAATCAGCCCCAGCATTTT

v_call: TRBV28
clone_size: NA
j_call: TRBJ1-6
d_call: TRBD1
cdr3_aa: CASSLAGTAYNSPLHF
cdr3_nt: TGTGCCAGCAGTCTAGCCGGGACAGCCTATAATTCACCCCTCCACTTT

v_call: TRBV7-2
clone_size: NA
j_call: TRBJ1-3
d_call: NA
cdr3_aa: CASSRVAGGNTIYF
cdr3_nt: TGTGCCAGCAGCCGGGTGGCAGGGGGAAACACCATATATTTT

v_call: TRBV28
clone_size: NA
j_call: TRBJ1-4
d_call: TRBD1
cdr3_aa: CASGGRGANEKLFF
cdr3_nt: TGTGCCAGCGGCGGCAGGGGGGCTAATGAAAAACTGTTTTTT

v_call: TRBV30
clone_size: many
j_call: TRBJ2-7
d_call: NA
cdr3_aa: CAWSGKGVTQYF
cdr3_nt: TGTGCCTGGAGTGGAAAGGGGGTGACGCAGTACTTC

v_call: TRBV12-3/TRBV12-4
clone_size: many
j_call: TRBJ2-1
d_call: TRBD2
cdr3_aa: CASRNGGLAANEQFF
cdr3_nt: TGTGCCAGCAGAAATGGGGGACTAGCGGCCAATGAGCAGTTCTTC

v_call: TRBV19
clone_size: NA
j_call: TRBJ1-6
d_call: NA
cdr3_aa: CASSSTGSRALHF
cdr3_nt: TGTGCCAGTAGTTCCACAGGGTCTCGGGCCCTCCACTTT

v_call: TRBV5-1
clone_size: NA
j_call: TRBJ2-7
d_call: NA
cdr3_aa: CASSSGEYEQYF
cdr3_nt: TGCGCCAGCAGCTCAGGGGAATACGAGCAGTACTTC

v_call: TRBV28
clone_size: many
j_call: TRBJ2-7
d_call: TRBD1
cdr3_aa: CASRDSRDRVYEQYF
cdr3_nt: TGTGCCAGCAGAGATAGTAGGGACAGGGTCTACGAGCAGTACTTC

v_call: TRBV12-3/TRBV12-4
clone_size: few
j_call: TRBJ2-1
d_call: NA
cdr3_aa: CASSTDRGGNEQFF
cdr3_nt: TGTGCCAGCAGTACCGACAGAGGGGGCAATGAGCAGTTCTTC

v_call: TRBV5-8
clone_size: many
j_call: TRBJ1-1
d_call: NA
cdr3_aa: CASSLVFIEAFF
cdr3_nt: TGTGCCAGCAGCTTGGTGTTTATTGAAGCTTTCTTT

v_call: TRBV4-2
clone_size: few
j_call: TRBJ2-7
d_call: NA
cdr3_aa: CASSQDPHERYF
cdr3_nt: TGTGCCAGCAGCCAAGACCCCCACGAGCGGTACTTC

v_call: TRBV6-1
clone_size: few
j_call: TRBJ2-3
d_call: TRBD2
cdr3_aa: CASSRPRGLAGSTDTQYF
cdr3_nt: TGTGCCAGCAGCCGGCCCCGTGGGCTAGCGGGTAGCACAGATACGCAGTATTTT

v_call: TRBV5-1
clone_size: NA
j_call: TRBJ2-5
d_call: NA
cdr3_aa: CASSLSQGGETQYF
cdr3_nt: TGCGCCAGCAGCTTATCACAGGGCGGAGAGACCCAGTACTTC

v_call: TRBV18
clone_size: many
j_call: TRBJ2-5
d_call: NA
cdr3_aa: CASSLMVKETQYF
cdr3_nt: TGTGCCAGCTCACTAATGGTCAAAGAGACCCAGTACTTC

v_call: TRBV7-2
clone_size: many
j_call: TRBJ2-7
d_call: NA
cdr3_aa: CASSQDAGTSYEQYF
cdr3_nt: TGTGCCAGCAGCCAAGACGCAGGGACCTCCTACGAGCAGTACTTC

v_call: TRBV10-2
clone_size: NA
j_call: TRBJ1-2
d_call: NA
cdr3_aa: CASSDRHHGYTF
cdr3_nt: TGCGCCAGCAGTGATCGGCATCATGGCTACACCTTC

v_call: TRBV30
clone_size: few
j_call: TRBJ2-7
d_call: NA
cdr3_aa: CAWSVQTGNEQYF
cdr3_nt: TGTGCCTGGAGTGTACAAACAGGGAACGAGCAGTACTTC

v_call: TRBV9
clone_size: few
j_call: TRBJ1-2
d_call: NA
cdr3_aa: CASSAGTIYGYTF
cdr3_nt: TGTGCCAGCAGCGCCGGGACAATTTATGGCTACACCTTC

v_call: TRBV28
clone_size: many
j_call: TRBJ1-1
d_call: NA
cdr3_aa: CASRPTWGGEAFF
cdr3_nt: TGTGCCAGCAGACCAACTTGGGGCGGTGAAGCTTTCTTT

v_call: TRBV15
clone_size: few
j_call: TRBJ2-7
d_call: NA
cdr3_aa: CATSSGSAEQYF
cdr3_nt: TGTGCCACCAGCTCAGGTTCAGCCGAGCAGTACTTC

v_call: TRBV28
clone_size: NA
j_call: TRBJ1-4
d_call: NA
cdr3_aa: CASSFFRAGANEKLFF
cdr3_nt: TGTGCCAGCAGTTTTTTCAGGGCGGGGGCTAATGAAAAACTGTTTTTT

v_call: TRBV6-1
clone_size: many
j_call: TRBJ1-4
d_call: NA
cdr3_aa: CASRKIGRVNEKLFF
cdr3_nt: TGTGCCAGCAGGAAAATAGGCAGGGTGAATGAAAAACTGTTTTTT

v_call: TRBV28
clone_size: many
j_call: TRBJ1-5
d_call: NA
cdr3_aa: CASSLGGLHQPQHF
cdr3_nt: TGTGCCAGCAGCCTTGGGGGGCTTCATCAGCCCCAGCATTTT

v_call: TRBV6-5
clone_size: few
j_call: TRBJ2-3
d_call: TRBD2
cdr3_aa: CASSYSPRGAGDTQYF
cdr3_nt: TGTGCCAGCAGTTACTCACCGCGGGGGGCCGGAGATACGCAGTATTTT

v_call: TRBV10-3
clone_size: NA
j_call: TRBJ1-5
d_call: TRBD1
cdr3_aa: CAISEGQDSNQPQHF
cdr3_nt: TGTGCCATCAGTGAGGGACAGGATAGCAATCAGCCCCAGCATTTT

v_call: TRBV12-3/TRBV12-4
clone_size: many
j_call: TRBJ2-5
d_call: TRBD2
cdr3_aa: CASRPGGEETQYF
cdr3_nt: TGTGCCAGCAGGCCCGGGGGGGAAGAGACCCAGTACTTC

v_call: TRBV18
clone_size: many
j_call: TRBJ1-3
d_call: NA
cdr3_aa: CASSPSTGNTIYF
cdr3_nt: TGTGCCAGCTCACCAAGTACGGGAAACACCATATATTTT

v_call: TRBV5-1
clone_size: NA
j_call: TRBJ2-5
d_call: TRBD1
cdr3_aa: CASRLQGTQETQYF
cdr3_nt: TGCGCCAGCAGACTACAGGGGACCCAAGAGACCCAGTACTTC